What follows describes a single T cell receptor beta chain. Other nucleotide sequences in the sample specify the same CDR3. The sample comes from a study of T cell changes during pregnancy in multiple sclerosis. With V trimmed by 9 bases and J by 8 bases, 12 bases remained unmatched. The CDR3 has 13 residues. Germline V lookup: CDR1 LNHDA, CDR2 SQIVND (reference sequence). Method: immunoSEQ multiplex PCR; TCRdb's copy keeps in-frame clones and lacks some. Of over 20,000 clones in the sample, under 95% were seen once. The receptor was isolated from a female donor in good health, enrolled as a control in a pregnancy study. The chain joins TRBV19 to TRBJ1-1; 7 bases fit TRBD1. The starting material was CD4+ T cells from peripheral blood mononuclear cells, obtained in the third trimester of pregnancy. The CDR3 DNA sequence: TGTGCCAGCAGTTCAAAGACAGGGTCAGAAGCTTTCTTT. Encoded protein: CASSSKTGSEAFF. Full variable domain (rest looked up from reference TRBV19 and TRBJ1-1): DGGITQSPKYLFRKEGQNVTLSCEQNLNHDAMYWYRQDPGQGLRLIYYSQIVNDFQKGDIAEGYSVSREKKESFPLTVTSAQKNPTAFYLCASSSKTGSEAFFGQGTRLTVV.